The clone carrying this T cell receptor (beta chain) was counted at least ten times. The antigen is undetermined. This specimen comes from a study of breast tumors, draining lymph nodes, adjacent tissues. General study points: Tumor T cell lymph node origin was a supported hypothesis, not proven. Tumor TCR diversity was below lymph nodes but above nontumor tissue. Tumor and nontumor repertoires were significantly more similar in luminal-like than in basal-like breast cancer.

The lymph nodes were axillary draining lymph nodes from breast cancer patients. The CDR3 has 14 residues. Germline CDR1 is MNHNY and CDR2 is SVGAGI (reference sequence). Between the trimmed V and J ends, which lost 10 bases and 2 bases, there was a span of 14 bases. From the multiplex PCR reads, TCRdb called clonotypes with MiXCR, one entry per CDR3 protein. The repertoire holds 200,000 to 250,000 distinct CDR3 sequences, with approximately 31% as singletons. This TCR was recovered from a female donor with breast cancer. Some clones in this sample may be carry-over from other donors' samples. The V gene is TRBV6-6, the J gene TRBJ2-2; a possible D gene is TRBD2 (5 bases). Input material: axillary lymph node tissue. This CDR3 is CATTPGVNTGELFF. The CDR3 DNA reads TGTGCCACTACGCCCGGGGTTAACACCGGGGAGCTGTTTTTT.